This T cell receptor (beta chain) is from a study of OX40 agonist ivuxolimab in advanced cancers. Study as a whole: Dose-escalation subjects each had hepatocellular carcinoma, melanoma, renal cell or head and neck cancer.

The CDR3 sequence is 14 residues long. CDR1 and CDR2 (germline): LNHNV, YYDKDF (reference sequence). V gave up 3 bases and J gave up 7 bases, with 15 bases separating them. Measured with immunoSEQ multiplex PCR; TCRdb has only the in-frame clones, and not every one. The sample has tens of thousands of clones, roughly 88% seen once. Study-wide results and caveats: Individuals who were partial responders at 0.1-3.0 mg/kg had clonal expansion that ranked among the lowest. Undetermined was the antigen specificity of the expanded peripheral T cells. Dosing at 0.1 to 3.0 mg/kg was accompanied by clonal expansion of CD4+ and CD8+ blood T cells by week 6.

With respect to this clone: Its antigen is not known.

Sample: CD4+ or CD8+ T cells sorted from blood, taken in a trial of the OX40 agonist ivuxolimab. The TCR originated in an adult with an advanced solid tumor such as melanoma, head and neck, liver or kidney cancer. This chain connects TRBV15 to TRBJ2-5, with D possibly matching TRBD1 (5 bases). CDR3 sequence (DNA): TGTGCCACCAGCAGGACGACAGAAGACGTGACCCAGTACTTC. This encodes CATSRTTEDVTQYF.